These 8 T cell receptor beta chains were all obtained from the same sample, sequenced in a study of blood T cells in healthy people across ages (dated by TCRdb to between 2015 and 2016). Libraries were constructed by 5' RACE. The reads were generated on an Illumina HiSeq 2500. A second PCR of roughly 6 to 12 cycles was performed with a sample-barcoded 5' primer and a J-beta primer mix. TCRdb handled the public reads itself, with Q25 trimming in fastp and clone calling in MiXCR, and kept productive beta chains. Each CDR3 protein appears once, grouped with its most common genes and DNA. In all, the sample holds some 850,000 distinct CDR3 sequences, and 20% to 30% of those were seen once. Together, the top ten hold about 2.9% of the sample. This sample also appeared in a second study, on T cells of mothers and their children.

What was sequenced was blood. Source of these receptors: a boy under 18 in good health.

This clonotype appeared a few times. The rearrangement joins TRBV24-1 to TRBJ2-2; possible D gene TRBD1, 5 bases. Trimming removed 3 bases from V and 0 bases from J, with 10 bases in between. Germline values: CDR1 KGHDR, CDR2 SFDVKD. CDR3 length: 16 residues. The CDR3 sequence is CATSDPDSPNTGELFF. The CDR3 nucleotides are TGTGCCACCAGTGATCCCGACAGTCCGAACACCGGGGAGCTGTTTTTT.

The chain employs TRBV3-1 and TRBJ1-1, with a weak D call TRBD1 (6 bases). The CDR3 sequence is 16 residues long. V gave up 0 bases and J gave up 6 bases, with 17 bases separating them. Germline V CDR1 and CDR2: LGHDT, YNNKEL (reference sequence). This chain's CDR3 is CASSQDGGGGASEAFF. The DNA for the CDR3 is TGTGCCAGCAGCCAAGATGGGGGCGGGGGGGCCTCTGAAGCTTTCTTT.

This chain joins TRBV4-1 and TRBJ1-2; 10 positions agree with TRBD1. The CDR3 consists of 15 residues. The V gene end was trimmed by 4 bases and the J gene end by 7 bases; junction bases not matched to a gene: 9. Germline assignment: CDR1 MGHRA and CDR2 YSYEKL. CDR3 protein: CASSRIGTGDRGYTF. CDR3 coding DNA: TGCGCCAGCAGCCGGATTGGGACAGGGGATCGTGGCTACACCTTC.

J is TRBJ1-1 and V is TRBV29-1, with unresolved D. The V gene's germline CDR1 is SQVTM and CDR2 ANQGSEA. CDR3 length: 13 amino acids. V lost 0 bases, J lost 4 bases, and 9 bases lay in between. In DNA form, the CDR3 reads TGCAGCGTTGAAGATGTAGGGAGCACTGAAGCTTTCTTT. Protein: CSVEDVGSTEAFF.

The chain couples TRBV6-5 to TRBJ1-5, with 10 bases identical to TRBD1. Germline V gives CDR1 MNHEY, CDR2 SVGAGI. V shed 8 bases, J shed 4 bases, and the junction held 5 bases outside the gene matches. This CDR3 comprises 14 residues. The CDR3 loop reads CASGDRGPNQPQHF. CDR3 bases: TGTGCCAGCGGGGACAGGGGACCAAATCAGCCCCAGCATTTT.

As DNA, the CDR3 is TGCGCCAGCAGCCCGGGACAGGGGATTGAGCAGTTCTTC. It encodes CASSPGQGIEQFF. The chain links TRBV5-1 to TRBJ2-1; the match to TRBD1 covers 10 bases. V trimming: 4 bases; J trimming: 9 bases; junction bases outside the gene matches: 4. CDR1 is SGHRS and CDR2 is YFSETQ in the germline V gene. The CDR3 loop spans 13 amino acids.

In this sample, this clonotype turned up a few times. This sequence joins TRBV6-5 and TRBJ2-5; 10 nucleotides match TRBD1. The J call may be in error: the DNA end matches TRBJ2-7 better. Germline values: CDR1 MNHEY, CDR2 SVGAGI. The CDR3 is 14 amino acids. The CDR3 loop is CASTKGQGHYEQYF. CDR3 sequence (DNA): TGTGCCAGCACTAAGGGACAGGGGCACTACGAGCAGTACTTC.

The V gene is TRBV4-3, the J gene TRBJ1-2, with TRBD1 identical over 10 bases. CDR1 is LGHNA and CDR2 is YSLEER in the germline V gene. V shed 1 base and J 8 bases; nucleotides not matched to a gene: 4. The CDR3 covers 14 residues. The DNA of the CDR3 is TGCGCCAGCAGCCAAGCCGGGACAGGGGACGGCTACACCTTC. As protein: CASSQAGTGDGYTF.